This T cell receptor (beta chain) is from a study of vaccination and CD4 T cells after COVID-19 (dated by TCRdb to between 2021 and 2024). Background for the entire study: Every convalescent patient had a positive nasal swab PCR test for SARS-CoV-2, with mild disease in 9 or 10 patients and severe disease in one. Six males and four females were included in the convalescent cohort, with two Hispanic individuals, seven Caucasians, two Asians and one multiracial person represented. The cultures were stimulated with overlapping spike peptide pools from SARS-CoV-2 and from the common cold coronaviruses HCoV-NL63, HCoV-OC43 and HCoV-229E. Post-vaccine blood samples were taken a median of 72 days after the second vaccine dose, with a range of roughly 13 to 250 days. Post-COVID blood samples were collected from convalescent patients a median of around 100 days after diagnosis, with a range of roughly 35 to 180 days. In around 10 COVID-19 convalescent patients and a few infection-naive healthy vaccine recipients, researchers compared the spike-specific CD4+ TCR repertoire from before mRNA vaccination with the repertoire from after. Control cultures used a CEFX viral epitope pool as positive control, an HIV-1 Nef peptide pool as negative control, or no peptide. Participants got two doses of the Pfizer-BioNTech BNT162b2 vaccine (n=8) or two doses of the Moderna mRNA-1273 vaccine (n=2). The investigation overall reported the following: The median count of SARS-CoV-2-reactive clonotypes went up from around 20 after infection to more than 30 after vaccination, although the change was not significant. Among convalescent patients, a median about 86% of the SARS-CoV-2-reactive clones seen after vaccination appeared only after vaccination, which suggests priming specific to the vaccine. Only a relatively small number of convalescent patients were included in the study, and early timepoints following natural infection were not analyzed. Nearly all vaccine-specific clones in convalescent patients (304 of 307) were mono-reactive for SARS-CoV-2 spike rather than cross-reactive with common cold coronaviruses.

Per the publication, the treatment or condition label means: roughly ten-day PBMC culture with coronavirus spike peptide pools or control peptides (ViraFEST assay). To expand antigen-specific T cells with peptide pools and then pick out the expanded clonotypes through TCR sequencing, the study relied on the ViraFEST assay. Positive SARS-CoV-2 PCR tests in the convalescent patients dated from March to December 2020, before Alpha, Beta and Delta variants emerged in the United States. Each well held 2.2 million or so PBMCs cultured in IMDM containing approximately 5% human AB serum and roughly 10 IU/ml IL-2, with roughly 9.2 ug/ml peptide pools added. Half of the culture medium was replaced with fresh IL-2-containing medium on days 3 and 7. CD4+ T cells were isolated after roughly 10 days of culture through negative selection using the EasySep CD4+ T cell isolation kit. Ficoll-Paque Plus gradient centrifugation was used to isolate PBMCs from whole blood, and the isolated PBMCs were then either used fresh or cryopreserved at -140C. Triplicate wells were generally used for each culture condition.

CDR1 and CDR2, looked up from the germline V gene (reference sequence), are DFQATT and SNEGSKA. V and J are trimmed by 0 bases and 4 bases, and the gene matches miss 5 bases of the junction. The CDR3 covers 15 residues, taking in both the cysteine and the phenylalanine. The entry retains the CDR3 DNA only, 45 bases that are in frame from base 1. The method was PCR. TCR sequencing of DNA from cultured CD4+ T cells used the Oncomine TCR Beta short-read assay at the Johns Hopkins FTIC core. Genomic DNA was extracted from the cultured CD4+ T cells with the QIAamp micro DNA kit. The Oncomine TCR Beta libraries from cultured CD4+ T cells were pooled using unique dual indexes and then sequenced on an Illumina iSeq 100. The study's own analysis went as follows. Non-productive sequences were filtered out, and CDR3s that did not start with C, did not end with F or W, or were shorter than 7 amino acids were discarded. Antigen-specific clonotypes were identified using the MANAFEST web application through comparison of peptide-stimulated wells with reference and other culture wells. Positive clones required FDR below 0.05, an odds ratio above 5, and productive frequency above 0.1% in at least two of three replicate wells. Cross-reactive clonotypes were defined as significantly expanded in both SARS-CoV-2 spike wells and at least one common cold coronavirus spike condition. CDR3 homology was assessed with Levenshtein distances (stringdist) and unrooted phylogenetic trees (ape) in R version 3.6.1. Clones were called with MiXCR by TCRdb after fastp trimmed the public reads at Q25, and only in-frame beta chains were retained. Identical CDR3 proteins give one entry, which carries the most common genes and DNA. The V and J calls shown here were made by TCRdb, not taken from the authors' results. This sample lists about 14,000 distinct CDR3 sequences; around 70% were detected once. In total, the top ten clones hold under 13% of the sample.

To note about this clonotype: No antigen is known for it. The sample holds no much larger clone one base away, and base qualities are not on file.

Sequencing was performed on CD4+ T cells from blood, cultured in vitro. This sequence originates from a human donor who had recovered from COVID-19. This chain joins TRBV20-1 to TRBJ1-2, and 10 junctional nucleotides match TRBD1. DNA sequence: TGCAGTGCTAGAGATCCGGGACAGGGGACCTATGGCTACACCTTC. It codes for CSARDPGQGTYGYTF.